Shown below are 12 T cell receptor beta chains from a single sample sequenced in a study of cytomegalovirus exposure and HLA in healthy donors (dated by TCRdb to the late 2010s). The library was generated by the immunoSEQ multiplex PCR assay. A mixture of 60 forward primers for TCR Vbeta segments and 13 reverse primers for TCR Jbeta segments was used in the multiplex PCR. Entries here come from immuneACCESS through TCRdb and include only in-frame sequences with V and J called. Some clones fail to appear in such tables; in the studies checked, an unresolved V gene covers under half of the shortfall, and the cause of the remainder is unknown. This sample's table contains 55,000 to 75,000 clones. The ten largest clones represent roughly 4% of the sample. The sample comprised PBMCs. All receptors derive from a male donor in good health and CMV-seronegative.

V and J are TRBV2 and TRBJ2-7, with TRBD1 identical over 7 bases. The CDR3 consists of 13 residues. Germline CDR1 and CDR2: SNHLY and FYNNEI. The ends lost 5 bases at V and 7 bases at J; junction bases unmatched: 8. In DNA form, the CDR3 reads TGTGCCAGCAGTCCCACAGGGGTAGGGGAGCAGTACTTC. Residues: CASSPTGVGEQYF.

The chain recombines TRBV4-3 with TRBJ1-3; D perhaps matches TRBD1 (6 bases). This CDR3 spans 20 amino acids. Looked up from germline, CDR1 is LGHNA and CDR2 is YSLEER. V lost 0 bases to trimming and J lost 2 bases, with 23 bases between them. CDR3 residues: CASSQDRGRGADSPGNTIYF. The CDR3 DNA is TGCGCCAGCAGCCAAGATAGGGGCAGGGGCGCCGATTCGCCTGGAAACACCATATATTTT.

This chain connects TRBV4-3 to TRBJ1-2; TRBD1 aligns across 9 bases. The V segment lost 0 bases and the J segment 4 bases; nucleotides outside the gene matches: 3. CDR1 is LGHNA, CDR2 YSLEER, per germline. The CDR3 runs to 15 residues. Here the CDR3 reads CASSQDRTGAYGYTF. The CDR3, as DNA: TGCGCCAGCAGCCAAGATCGGACAGGGGCCTATGGCTACACCTTC.

V gene TRBV6-5 combines with J gene TRBJ2-7; D gene uncertain. The CDR3 totals 12 residues. Trimming pared 2 bases from V and 5 bases from J, leaving 7 bases between. CDR1 is MNHEY, CDR2 SVGAGI, per germline. CDR3 loop: CASSYTGDEQYF. CDR3 sequence (DNA): TGTGCCAGCAGTTACACGGGTGACGAGCAGTACTTC.

The chain has TRBV4-2 and TRBJ2-1; 9 bases map to TRBD2. CDR1 LGHNA and CDR2 YNFKEQ come from the germline V gene. The V gene end was trimmed by 1 base and the J gene end by 5 bases; junction bases not matched to a gene: 12. The CDR3 length is 18 residues. The CDR3 DNA follows: TGTGCCAGCAGCCAAGCCCCCAGGGGAGCGGGAGGCGACAATGAGCAGTTCTTC. It encodes CASSQAPRGAGGDNEQFF.

V usage is TRBV7-8 and J usage is TRBJ2-7; 9 nucleotides align to TRBD1. Germline V lookup: CDR1 SGHVS, CDR2 FQNEAQ. This CDR3 has 15 residues. After removal of 5 bases from V and 4 bases from J, the junction contained 9 bases not matched to a gene. The CDR3 sequence is CASSTPWDRVYEQYF. The CDR3 DNA reads TGTGCCAGCAGCACTCCCTGGGACAGGGTGTACGAGCAGTACTTC.

This chain joins TRBV5-1 and TRBJ2-1; 9 nucleotides match TRBD2. The CDR3 length is 15 residues. Trimming at V came to 2 bases and at J to 6 bases, leaving 6 bases not matched to a gene. CDR1 and CDR2 (germline): SGHRS, YFSETQ. The CDR3 DNA reads TGCGCCAGCAGCTTTCCCCTAGCGGGGACCAATGAGCAGTTCTTC. Translation gives CASSFPLAGTNEQFF.

The V gene is TRBV30, the J gene TRBJ1-2; D perhaps matches TRBD1 (5 bases). From germline, CDR1 is GTSNPN and CDR2 SVGIG (reference sequence). The CDR3 loop spans 13 amino acids. CDR3 coding DNA: TGTGCGTCGGGGGAGGATGTTTTTTATGGCTACACCTTC. Translation gives CASGEDVFYGYTF.

The chain employs TRBV9 and TRBJ2-1; 9 bases align to TRBD1. Germline V gives CDR1 SGDLS, CDR2 YYNGEE. CDR3 length: 16 amino acids. V lost 4 bases to trimming and J lost 7 bases; unmatched junction nucleotides: 12. The CDR3 reads CASSPGVTGGGNEQFF. The CDR3 bases are TGTGCCAGCAGCCCCGGGGTGACAGGGGGGGGGAATGAGCAGTTCTTC.

The chain joins TRBV28 to TRBJ1-2; maybe TRBD1 (5 bases). V shed 2 bases and J shed 8 bases, with 12 bases lying between them. Germline V lookup: CDR1 MDHEN, CDR2 SYDVKM. CDR3 length equals 13 residues. The CDR3 DNA reads as TGTGCCAGCAGTTTACCAACCACAGGAGGCTACACCTTC. This sequence encodes CASSLPTTGGYTF.

V is TRBV2 and J is TRBJ2-3, with 7 bases fitting TRBD1. The CDR3 length is 15 residues. Germline V gene lookup returns CDR1 SNHLY and CDR2 FYNNEI. With V trimmed by 6 bases and J by 0 bases, 6 bases remained unmatched. The CDR3 DNA sequence: TGTGCCAGCAGCCGACAGGGATTAAGCACAGATACGCAGTATTTT. Translating it yields CASSRQGLSTDTQYF.

The chain is built from TRBV6-5 and TRBJ1-1; 9 positions agree with TRBD1. Germline V gene data show CDR1 as MNHEY and CDR2 as SVGAGI. The CDR3 is 14 residues long. The V segment lost 4 bases and the J segment 10 bases; nucleotides outside the gene matches: 10. This CDR3 reads CASSSGTGPLGAFF. The DNA for the CDR3 is TGTGCCAGCAGTTCCGGGACAGGGCCCTTGGGAGCTTTCTTT.